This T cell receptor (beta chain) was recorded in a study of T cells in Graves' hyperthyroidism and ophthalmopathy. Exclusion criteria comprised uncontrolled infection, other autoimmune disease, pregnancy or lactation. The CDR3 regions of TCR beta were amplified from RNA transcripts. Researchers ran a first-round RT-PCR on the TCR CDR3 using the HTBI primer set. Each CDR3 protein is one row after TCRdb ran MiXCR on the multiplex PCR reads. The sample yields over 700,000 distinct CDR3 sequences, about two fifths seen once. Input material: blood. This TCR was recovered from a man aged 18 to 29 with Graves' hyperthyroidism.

The CDR3 loop is CASSSKRGPLWEQYF. The CDR3 DNA reads TGTGCCAGCAGTTCCAAGCGGGGTCCGCTTTGGGAGCAGTACTTC. The rearrangement links TRBV12-3 or TRBV12-4 to TRBJ2-7, with TRBD2 matching over 7 bases. The ends lost 4 bases at V and 7 bases at J; junction bases unmatched: 13. The CDR3 runs 15 residues.